This T cell receptor beta chain was sequenced for a study of OX40 agonist ivuxolimab in advanced cancers. Study details: Dose-escalation cases comprised hepatocellular carcinoma, melanoma, renal cell or head and neck cancer. Males comprised roughly four fifths of the group, whose mean age was approximately 61 years (range 23 to 79). Therapy given before enrollment (anti-PD-1, anti-PD-L1 or anti-CTLA-4) was allowed, and roughly 42% had some. Whole-study findings and limits: Expanded peripheral T-cell antigen specificity went undetermined.

CDR1 is MNHGY, CDR2 SVAAGI, per germline. Trimming shortened V by 1 base and J by 5 bases, and 15 bases separated the two germline ends. The CDR3 spans 16 residues. As concerns this clone: The antigen is not known.

TCRdb keeps only in-frame clones here, not all; method: immunoSEQ multiplex PCR. Altogether some 75,000 clones are present, roughly 84% being singletons, with the ten largest covering 0.72%. The receptor was isolated from an adult with an advanced solid tumor such as melanoma, head and neck, liver or kidney cancer. This sample comprised CD4+ or CD8+ T cells sorted from blood, obtained in a trial of the OX40 agonist ivuxolimab. The chain uses TRBV6-9 and TRBJ1-5, with D possibly matching TRBD1 (5 bases). CDR3 amino acids: CASSYYARERDQPQHF. In nucleotides, the CDR3 is TGTGCCAGCAGTTATTATGCCAGGGAAAGGGATCAGCCCCAGCATTTT.